This is a list of T cell receptor beta chains from one sample in a study of blood T cell repertoires in COVID-19. Produced via immunoSEQ multiplex PCR; TCRdb's table is partial and in-frame only. Found here are around 250,000 clones, 91% of them singletons; the top ten hold 2.8%. Sequenced: PBMCs or T cells enriched from blood (not recorded which). These TCRs come from a middle-aged man who had been exposed to COVID-19. The CDR3 runs from the conserved cysteine through the conserved F or W. The order of the fields is V gene, J gene, D gene, CDR3 DNA, CDR3 protein. The D gene is left open where the match is weak.

>TRBV19|TRBJ1-2|TRBD1
TGTGCCAGTAGTATTTTTGCCCCCGGACAGGGTAATGGCTACACCTTC
CASSIFAPGQGNGYTF
>TRBV5-4|TRBJ2-7|TRBD1
TGTGCCAGCAGCGACAAAGGGACAGTCTCCTACGAGCAGTACTTC
CASSDKGTVSYEQYF
>TRBV28|TRBJ1-2|TRBD1
TGTGCCAGCAGTTTAACGTCTGGGACAGGGTATGGCTACACCTTC
CASSLTSGTGYGYTF
>TRBV27|TRBJ2-7|.
TGTGCCAGCAGTTTATTCTCCGGCGGAAGCGAGCAGTACTTC
CASSLFSGGSEQYF
>TRBV5-1|TRBJ2-1|.
TGCGCCAGCAGCTTTGCACAGGGCAGGTACAATGAGCAGTTCTTC
CASSFAQGRYNEQFF
>TRBV3-1/TRBV3-2|TRBJ1-2|.
TGTGCCAGCAGCCGGAGACAGGACTATGGCTACACCTTC
CASSRRQDYGYTF
>TRBV28|TRBJ1-3|TRBD1
TGTGCCAGCATCCCCCAGGGGGCGCTCGGAAACACCATATATTTT
CASIPQGALGNTIYF
>TRBV5-4|TRBJ1-2|.
TGTGCCAGCAGCTCAGGCGAGTATGGCTACACCTTC
CASSSGEYGYTF
>TRBV4-2|TRBJ2-7|.
TGTGCCAGCAGCCAAGACCTTACGGGGGACTTCTACGAGCAGTACTTC
CASSQDLTGDFYEQYF
>TRBV19|TRBJ1-5|.
TGTGCCAGTAGTACGGTTGGTAGCAATCAGCCCCAGCATTTT
CASSTVGSNQPQHF